The 9 T cell receptor beta chains listed next were all sequenced from one sample in a study of OX40 agonist ivuxolimab in advanced cancers. The repertoire was sequenced with immunoSEQ multiplex PCR; TCRdb's copy has only in-frame clones and lacks some. The repertoire holds some 69,000 clones, with around nine tenths as singletons. The sequencing used CD4+ or CD8+ T cells sorted from blood, collected in a trial of the OX40 agonist ivuxolimab. The source of these receptors is an adult with an advanced solid tumor such as melanoma, head and neck, liver or kidney cancer.

This chain links TRBV19 with TRBJ2-7; possibly TRBD1 or TRBD2 for D (5 bases each). V was cut by 5 bases and J by 0 bases, with 14 bases left in between. CDR3 length: 15 amino acids. In germline, CDR1 is LNHDA, CDR2 SQIVND (reference sequence). The DNA of the CDR3 is TGTGCCAGTAGTGTCGGGGCTCGGAGCTCCTACGAGCAGTACTTC. Its translation is CASSVGARSSYEQYF.

The genes are TRBV7-9 and TRBJ1-1, with D perhaps TRBD1 (6 bases). Germline CDR1 SEHNR, CDR2 FQNEAQ (reference sequence). This CDR3 region has 15 residues. V was cut by 6 bases and J by 7 bases, with 21 bases left in between. In DNA, the CDR3 is TGTGCCAGCAGGGGTTCAATGGGGGCTCAACTTGAAGCTTTCTTT. Translated, it gives CASRGSMGAQLEAFF.

The chain couples TRBV15 to TRBJ2-1, with unresolved D. Trimming took off 0 bases at V and 6 bases at J, with 6 bases between the two ends. CDR3 length equals 13 residues. Per germline, CDR1 LNHNV and CDR2 YYDKDF (reference sequence). The CDR3 here is CATSRDSLNEQFF. Here the CDR3 DNA reads TGTGCCACCAGCAGAGATTCCCTCAATGAGCAGTTCTTC.

V usage is TRBV7-8 and J usage is TRBJ2-2; no firm D call. Trimming cost V 4 bases and J 1 base, with 10 bases left between them. The CDR3 runs to 15 residues. In germline, CDR1 is SGHVS, CDR2 FQNEAQ. CDR3 nucleotide sequence: TGTGCCAGCAGCTCTTTCTGGGGGAACACCGGGGAGCTGTTTTTT. It encodes CASSSFWGNTGELFF.

This clone has just a few counts. The CDR3 is CASSGTGNYGYTF. CDR3 nucleotides: TGCGCCAGCAGCGGGACAGGAAACTATGGCTACACCTTC. The genes are TRBV10-2 and TRBJ1-2, with 8 bases that match TRBD1. The CDR3 consists of 13 residues. The germline gives CDR1 WSHSY, CDR2 SAAADI. Trimming at V came to 6 bases and at J to 2 bases, leaving 2 bases not matched to a gene.

The chain has TRBV5-1 and TRBJ1-6, with TRBD1 as a possible D gene (6 bases). With 0 bases removed from V and 7 bases from J, the gap between germline ends came to 11 bases. Germline CDR1 reads SGHRS; CDR2 reads YFSETQ. The length of the CDR3 is 15 residues. As DNA, the CDR3 is TGCGCCAGCAGCTTGGGGGTACAGGGAAATTCACCCCTCCACTTT. It is translated as CASSLGVQGNSPLHF.

The chain recombines TRBV7-2 with TRBJ1-2; D uncertain. Germline CDR1 and CDR2: SGHTA and FQGNSA. V gave up 1 base and J gave up 6 bases, with 9 bases separating them. This CDR3 is 13 amino acids long. CDR3 sequence reads: CASSLVAWDGYTF. Here the CDR3 DNA reads TGTGCCAGCAGCTTAGTGGCTTGGGATGGCTACACCTTC.

V is TRBV10-3 and J is TRBJ2-7; 8 bases match TRBD2. Germline V CDR1 and CDR2: ENHRY, SYGVKD. The ends lost 3 bases at V and 6 bases at J; junction bases unmatched: 7. This CDR3 contains 14 residues. CDR3 DNA sequence: TGTGCCATCAGTGATGGGACTAGTCTCTCCGAGCAGTACTTC. It yields the protein CAISDGTSLSEQYF.

V and J are TRBV2 and TRBJ2-7; 7 nucleotides align to TRBD2. Germline CDR1 reads SNHLY; CDR2 reads FYNNEI. This CDR3 has 16 residues. Losses at the gene ends were 7 bases for V and 0 bases for J; bases not matched to a gene: 12. Here the CDR3 reads CASTFQVAGLSYEQYF. CDR3 nucleotides: TGTGCCAGCACGTTCCAGGTAGCGGGCCTCTCCTACGAGCAGTACTTC.